One and the same sample provided the 23 T cell receptor beta chains below, sequenced in a study of T cells in Graves' hyperthyroidism and ophthalmopathy (dated by TCRdb to the late 2010s). The method was multiplex PCR. Data came from an Illumina HiSeq 2000. Amplification of TCR beta CDR3 regions was carried out from RNA transcripts. The first round of RT-PCR for the TCR CDR3 was performed with the HTBI primer set and the Qiagen OneStep RT-PCR kit. TCRdb reworked the public reads: Q25 trimming with fastp, MiXCR clone assembly, productive beta chains retained. Identical CDR3 proteins give one entry, which carries the most common genes and DNA. This sample comprises hundreds of thousands of distinct CDR3 sequences, around 13% of them detected only once. The ten largest clones represent 5.8% of the sample. The sample taken for sequencing was blood. The receptors originated from a woman in her 30s with Graves' hyperthyroidism that later progressed to Graves' ophthalmopathy.

This clonotype was seen ten or more times. The chain carries TRBV6-2 or TRBV6-3 and TRBJ1-4, with D hard to call. The CDR3 length is 15 residues. Per the germline V gene, CDR1 is MNHEY and CDR2 is SVGEGT. Trimming removed 2 bases from V and 2 bases from J, with 9 bases in between. The CDR3 sequence: CASSYVGITNEKLFF. Here the CDR3 DNA reads TGTGCCAGCAGTTACGTCGGGATCACTAATGAAAAACTGTTTTTT.

The chain employs TRBV20-1 and TRBJ2-7, with D uncertain. V was trimmed by 0 bases and J by 4 bases, leaving 16 bases between them. The CDR3 has 15 residues. The germline gives CDR1 DFQATT, CDR2 SNEGSKA (reference sequence). CDR3 sequence: CSARDLRAPIYEQYF. The CDR3 bases are TGCAGTGCTAGAGATCTCCGGGCCCCTATTTACGAGCAGTACTTC.

This clonotype was seen more than once but under ten times. V and J are TRBV20-1 and TRBJ1-1, with D hard to call. Germline CDR1 is DFQATT and CDR2 is SNEGSKA (reference sequence). This CDR3 is built from 15 residues. V was cut by 6 bases and J by 1 base, with 18 bases left in between. The CDR3 nucleotides read TGCAGTGCCTATTCGATTCATTCCGCGAACACTGAAGCTTTCTTT. Its translation: CSAYSIHSANTEAFF.

The rearrangement links TRBV24-1 to TRBJ2-4, with D possibly TRBD2 on 5 matching bases. V shed 5 bases and J shed 2 bases, with 18 bases lying between them. The CDR3 runs to 17 residues. Per germline, CDR1 KGHDR and CDR2 SFDVKD. CDR3 nucleotides: TGTGCCACCAGTGTGAGTTCAGCCCCGGGGTCCAAAAACATTCAGTACTTC. Its translation: CATSVSSAPGSKNIQYF.

With regard to this clonotype: One base away lies a much larger clone, so this may be a sequencing read error. The chain has TRBV12-3 or TRBV12-4 and TRBJ2-2; weak D call: TRBD2 (6 bases). The CDR3 is 17 residues long. V shed 4 bases and J shed 4 bases, with 19 bases lying between them. The chain's CDR3 is CASSSQGAGTTTGELFF. The CDR3 nucleotides are TGTGCCAGCAGTTCCCAAGGGGCGGGAACTACCACCGGGGAGCTGTTTTTT.

This clonotype showed up many times. J is TRBJ2-1 and V is TRBV27, with 9 positions matching TRBD1. CDR3 length: 15 amino acids. V lost 4 bases and J lost 1; bases outside the gene matches: 2. In germline, CDR1 is MNHEY, CDR2 SMNVEV (reference sequence). The CDR3 DNA follows: TGTGCCAGCAGTTCCGGGACAGGGTCCTACAATGAGCAGTTCTTC. It translates to CASSSGTGSYNEQFF.

The V call is TRBV29-1, the J call TRBJ2-1, with TRBD2 identical over 9 bases. The J segment lost 0 bases and the V segment lost 1 base, leaving 7 bases of the junction unmatched. Per the germline V gene, CDR1 is SQVTM and CDR2 is ANQGSEA. The CDR3 has 17 amino acids. CDR3 sequence (DNA): TGCAGCGTTGAAGGACTAGCGGTCTCGAGCTCCTACAATGAGCAGTTCTTC. Translated, it gives CSVEGLAVSSSYNEQFF.

This clonotype has at least ten counts. The genes are TRBV28 and TRBJ2-7; D might be TRBD1 or TRBD2, each matching 5 bases. The V and J ends lost 5 bases and 3 bases respectively, with 14 bases between them. This CDR3 has 14 residues. Germline V lookup: CDR1 MDHEN, CDR2 SYDVKM. DNA of the CDR3: TGTGCCAGCAGTCCTGTATGGGACGACTACGAGCAGTACTTC. Amino acids: CASSPVWDDYEQYF.

This clonotype has at least ten counts. This sequence joins TRBV5-6 and TRBJ1-1, with D uncertain. This CDR3 spans 13 amino acids. V was shortened by 4 bases and J by 3 bases, with 10 bases between the two germline ends. CDR1 is SGHDT, CDR2 YYEEEE, per germline. CDR3 nucleotides: TGTGCCAGCAGCCAAAGGCCCGACACTGAAGCTTTCTTT. It is translated as CASSQRPDTEAFF.

The sample holds a few counts of this clonotype. The rearrangement links TRBV29-1 to TRBJ2-1; D remains ambiguous. This CDR3 spans 11 amino acids. The germline gives CDR1 SQVTM, CDR2 ANQGSEA. Trimming shortened V by 3 bases and J by 10 bases, and 10 bases separated the two germline ends. The CDR3, as DNA: TGCAGCGTTGAGTTTGCGGCAGAGCAGTTCTTC. It codes for CSVEFAAEQFF.

This clonotype was recorded many times. The CDR3 nucleotides are TGTGCCAGCAGTTTAGCGGCTTTTGACAGCAATCAGCCCCAGCATTTT. Translating it yields CASSLAAFDSNQPQHF. This sequence joins TRBV12-3 or TRBV12-4 and TRBJ1-5; the D is unclear. This CDR3 comprises 16 residues. V gave up 0 bases and J gave up 1 base, with 10 bases separating them.

This clonotype has a handful of counts. The CDR3 spells CASSLLREALTDTQYF. The CDR3 DNA reads as TGTGCCAGCAGCTTACTGCGGGAGGCCCTCACAGATACGCAGTATTTT. The rearrangement uses TRBV5-4 and TRBJ2-3; 8 positions match TRBD2. CDR1 is SGHNT and CDR2 is YYREEE in the germline V gene (reference sequence). This CDR3 comprises 16 residues. V lost 2 bases, J lost 2 bases, and 7 bases stayed unmatched.

This clonotype was observed a handful of times. The V and J genes are TRBV7-3 and TRBJ2-1; 11 nucleotides line up with TRBD2. The CDR3 sequence is 15 residues long. The junction had 7 bases not matched to a gene; V was cut back by 5 bases and J by 7 bases. The germline V gene encodes CDR1 SGHTA and CDR2 FQGTGA. As DNA, the CDR3 is TGTGCCAGCAGCGCAATAGCGGGAGGGATAAATGAGCAGTTCTTC. It codes for CASSAIAGGINEQFF.

The V call is TRBV7-3, the J call TRBJ2-3; 9 bases are a match to TRBD2. There are 15 residues in the CDR3. V gave up 5 bases and J gave up 4 bases; unmatched junction bases: 7. CDR1 and CDR2 (germline): SGHTA, FQGTGA. CDR3 bases: TGTGCCAGCAGCCCTTTAGCGGGAGCGGCAGATACGCAGTATTTT. Residues: CASSPLAGAADTQYF.

Many counts were recorded for this clonotype. V is TRBV10-2 and J is TRBJ1-1; D is ambiguous. V was clipped by 2 bases and J by 7 bases, with 8 bases between them. The V gene's germline CDR1 is WSHSY and CDR2 SAAADI. The CDR3 covers 12 residues. The CDR3: CASSEVGLEAFF. The CDR3 DNA sequence: TGCGCCAGCAGTGAGGTGGGCCTTGAAGCTTTCTTT.

This clonotype has a count of ten or more. The chain is built from TRBV6-2 or TRBV6-3 and TRBJ1-2; D is perhaps TRBD1 (6 bases). The germline V gene encodes CDR1 MNHEY and CDR2 SVGEGT. The V end lost 5 bases, the J end lost 3 bases, and 10 bases lay between the germline ends. There are 13 residues in the CDR3. DNA of the CDR3: TGTGCCAGCAGTCCCACAGGGCACTATGGCTACACCTTC. Residues: CASSPTGHYGYTF.

In its sample, this clonotype was seen many times. The rearrangement uses TRBV7-2 and TRBJ2-3; 9 nucleotides agree with TRBD2. Germline values: CDR1 SGHTA, CDR2 FQGNSA. CDR3 length: 16 amino acids. With V trimmed by 2 bases and J by 12 bases, 15 bases remained unmatched. CDR3 loop: CASSLIAGGPSGSQYF. CDR3 nucleotide sequence: TGTGCCAGCAGCTTAATTGCGGGAGGGCCCAGCGGATCACAGTATTTT. Complete variable domain (other parts from reference TRBV7-2 and TRBJ2-3): GAGVSQSPSNKVTEKGKDVELRCDPISGHTALYWYRQSLGQGLEFLIYFQGNSAPDKSGLPSDRFSAERTGGSVSTLTIQRTQQEDSAVYLCASSLIAGGPSGSQYFGPGTRLTVL.

This clonotype was found many times. The genes are TRBV6-1 and TRBJ2-5; 11 bases match TRBD2. Germline loops: CDR1 MNHNS, CDR2 SASEGT. The CDR3 has 14 residues. V was pared by 8 bases and J by 1 base, with 3 bases of the junction left unmatched. CDR3 protein: CASAGLAGQETQYF. Written as DNA, the CDR3 is TGTGCCAGCGCCGGACTAGCGGGCCAAGAGACCCAGTACTTC.

The chain is built from TRBV6-5 and TRBJ2-2; D is ambiguous. Trimming took off 0 bases at V and 2 bases at J, with 7 bases between the two ends. The CDR3 runs 15 residues. Germline values: CDR1 MNHEY, CDR2 SVGAGI. DNA for the CDR3: TGTGCCAGCAGTTACTCTCTGGATAACACCGGGGAGCTGTTTTTT. The encoded protein is CASSYSLDNTGELFF.

A remark on this clonotype: A much larger clone differs from this one at a single base, so this may be a read error. The J gene is TRBJ1-1, the V gene TRBV6-2 or TRBV6-3; D is unresolved. From germline, CDR1 is MNHEY and CDR2 SVGEGT. CDR3 length equals 13 residues. For the CDR3, the DNA is TGTGTCAGCAGGCTCGACGACACCGGAGAAGCTTTCTTT. This encodes CVSRLDDTGEAFF.

V usage is TRBV7-6 and J usage is TRBJ2-2, with D perhaps matching TRBD1 (5 bases). V was pared by 1 base and J by 7 bases, with 19 bases between. This CDR3 region has 17 residues. CDR1 is SGHVS and CDR2 is FNYEAQ in the germline V gene. CDR3 DNA sequence: TGTGCCAGCAGCTTAGGATTCGGCAGGGATAAGGACGGGGAGCTGTTTTTT. Translating it yields CASSLGFGRDKDGELFF.

The chain links TRBV19 to TRBJ2-7; D possibly uses TRBD1 or TRBD2 (5 bases each). This CDR3 spans 13 amino acids. Germline values: CDR1 LNHDA, CDR2 SQIVND (reference sequence). Trimming left V 0 bases short and J 6 bases short, with 9 bases between. The CDR3 protein is CASSIDLGTEQYF. The CDR3 nucleotides are TGTGCCAGTAGTATAGATCTCGGGACCGAGCAGTACTTC.

This clonotype was observed many times. The chain has TRBV30 and TRBJ2-7; 7 nucleotides align to TRBD2. Trimming removed 3 bases from V and 4 bases from J; junction bases left unmatched: 6. Per germline, CDR1 GTSNPN and CDR2 SVGIG (reference sequence). CDR3 size: 13 residues. The CDR3 spells CAWRASGGYEQYF. The CDR3 DNA follows: TGTGCCTGGAGGGCTAGCGGAGGATACGAGCAGTACTTC.